This TCR beta chain was observed in a study of cytomegalovirus exposure and HLA in healthy donors. Looking at the study overall: A later analysis reported the same platform for the roughly 120 validation repertoires and the approximately 700 first-cohort repertoires.

V lost 4 bases and J lost 1, with 14 bases in between. This CDR3 region has 15 residues. Germline CDR1 SGHNT, CDR2 YYREEE (reference sequence). The table came from immunoSEQ multiplex PCR; TCRdb's copy has only in-frame clones and leaves some out. The sample yields almost 200,000 clones, around 80% seen once. Findings of the study overall: The listing of 150 to 200 TCR beta chains classed them as cytomegalovirus-associated. A subsequent analysis found that TCR clusters from the first cohort also tended to co-occur in the approximately 110 validation repertoires, with 90% to 95% of cluster scores above 0.

While the first cohort had around 700 subjects, the donors belonged to the separate validation cohort of 100 to 150 subjects. A word on this clone: Its antigen is not known.

V and J are TRBV5-4 and TRBJ1-1, with D tentatively TRBD1 (6 bases). The TCR was taken from a woman in her 30s in good health and CMV-seronegative. Material: PBMCs. CDR3 region: CASSPRGGQNTEAFF. The CDR3 nucleotides are TGTGCCAGCAGCCCGCGGGGGGGCCAGAACACTGAAGCTTTCTTT.